Below are 17 T cell receptor beta chains sequenced from a single sample in a study of T-cell memory formation after mild COVID-19 listed by TCRdb under 2021. The method was 5' RACE. Reads for this sample came from an Illumina NovaSeq 6000. TCRdb passed the public sequencing reads through fastp at Q25 and MiXCR, retaining productive beta sequences. CDR3 protein sequences are deduplicated, and each keeps its most common genes and DNA. For this sample the table gives about 560,000 distinct CDR3 sequences, of which about a sixth were detected only once. The ten largest clones take up about 12% of the sample. Sequenced input: PBMCs or a T cell subset sorted from them (not recorded which). All receptors derive from an adult woman who had mild COVID-19 (a few samples of this study predate the infection). The sample titles of this study are shuffled in the database, so cell type and time point are left out; the donor was told from shared clones.

Only a few counts were recorded for this clonotype. The V gene is TRBV5-1, the J gene TRBJ2-2, with a tentative D call TRBD2 (6 bases). The CDR3 length is 15 residues. From germline, CDR1 is SGHRS and CDR2 YFSETQ. Deletions cut 4 bases from V and 3 bases from J, with 13 bases between. The CDR3 DNA sequence: TGCGCCAGCAGCCCAGATCCGGGAGACACCGGGGAGCTGTTTTTT. This translates into CASSPDPGDTGELFF.

The chain recombines TRBV6-2 or TRBV6-3 with TRBJ1-4, with D maybe TRBD1 (5 bases). Trimming left V 7 bases short and J 15 bases short, with 21 bases between. There are 13 residues in the CDR3. Per germline, CDR1 MNHEY and CDR2 SVGEGT. DNA for the CDR3: TGTGCCAGCACCCGGGACGGTGGGGCCAAGGTGTTTTTT. This gives the protein CASTRDGGAKVFF.

This clonotype came up once. The CDR3 region has the DNA TGTGCCAGCAGCTTCCAGACAGGGAAAGCTTTCTTT. This sequence encodes CASSFQTGKAFF. J is TRBJ1-1 and V is TRBV13; the match to TRBD1 covers 7 bases. Unmatched junction bases numbered 4, after V lost 3 bases and J lost 9 bases. The CDR3 totals 12 residues. Germline CDR1 reads PRHDT; CDR2 reads FYEKMQ (reference sequence).

This clonotype was found a few times. The rearrangement joins TRBV11-2 to TRBJ2-1; no firm D call. Germline V lookup: CDR1 SGHAT, CDR2 FQNNGV. There are 15 residues in the CDR3. V shed 4 bases and J shed 6 bases, with 16 bases lying between them. CDR3: CASSSIRNRGNEQFF. In DNA form, the CDR3 reads TGTGCCAGCAGCTCTATCCGCAATCGAGGCAATGAGCAGTTCTTC.

This sequence joins TRBV7-2 and TRBJ2-5, with unresolved D. V was shortened by 5 bases and J by 3 bases, with 10 bases between the two germline ends. Germline V gene data show CDR1 as SGHTA and CDR2 as FQGNSA. The CDR3 totals 13 residues. DNA for the CDR3: TGTGCCAGCAGCCGTCCTCCCAAAGAGACCCAGTACTTC. It is translated as CASSRPPKETQYF.

This clonotype was found a few times. The rearrangement uses TRBV15 and TRBJ1-1, with 7 bases aligning to TRBD1. This CDR3 has 19 residues. Germline V gene sequence: CDR1 LNHNV, CDR2 YYDKDF (reference sequence). Germline trimming cut 5 bases from V and 5 bases from J; bases unmatched to any gene: 23. The CDR3, as DNA: TGTGCCACCAGCCCTAATCGTCACAGGGGCAGGGGAAACGATACTGAAGCTTTCTTT. Protein: CATSPNRHRGRGNDTEAFF.

There are a few counts of this clonotype. The chain uses TRBV7-2 and TRBJ2-3; 7 bases fit TRBD2. The V and J ends lost 1 base and 3 bases, in that order; junction bases with no gene match: 7. The germline CDR1 and CDR2 sequences are SGHTA and FQGNSA. This CDR3 spans 16 amino acids. CDR3 DNA sequence: TGTGCCAGCAGCTTAGTACCGGCGGGAGTTACAGATACGCAGTATTTT. It specifies CASSLVPAGVTDTQYF. The whole variable domain, remainder taken from reference TRBV7-2 and TRBJ2-3, is GAGVSQSPSNKVTEKGKDVELRCDPISGHTALYWYRQSLGQGLEFLIYFQGNSAPDKSGLPSDRFSAERTGGSVSTLTIQRTQQEDSAVYLCASSLVPAGVTDTQYFGPGTRLTVL.

The rearrangement links TRBV19 to TRBJ2-4, with unresolved D. The V end was cut by 0 bases, the J end by 4 bases, with 10 bases between. This CDR3 region has 15 residues. CDR1 is LNHDA and CDR2 is SQIVND in the germline V gene (reference sequence). The CDR3 nucleotides read TGTGCCAGTAGTATAGAGTCCATGCGGAAAAACATTCAGTACTTC. This sequence encodes CASSIESMRKNIQYF.

The gene calls are TRBV19 and TRBJ1-2; no clear D gene. The germline V gene has CDR1 LNHDA and CDR2 SQIVND (reference sequence). V dropped 0 bases and J dropped 2 bases, with 7 bases sitting between them. The CDR3 runs 14 residues. CDR3: CASSIEKGNYGYTF. CDR3 DNA sequence: TGTGCCAGTAGTATAGAAAAGGGAAACTATGGCTACACCTTC.

The chain uses TRBV21-1 and TRBJ2-7; the table's D call, TRBD1, was not checked against the DNA. TRBV21-1 is a pseudogene locus. The CDR3 spans 15 residues. CDR3 in amino acids: CASSKQDRGYYEQYF. The CDR3 bases are TGTGCCAGCAGCAAACAGGACAGGGGGTACTACGAGCAGTACTTC.

The chain links TRBV12-3 or TRBV12-4 to TRBJ2-3; tentatively, D is TRBD1 (6 bases). The CDR3 has 16 residues. V lost 6 bases and J 6 bases, leaving 22 bases between the germline ends. CDR3 nucleotides: TGTGCCAGCAGCTTTTCAAGGGGGATCGTGTCGGATACGCAGTATTTT. It translates to CASSFSRGIVSDTQYF.

The V and J genes are TRBV20-1 and TRBJ2-1, with 9 bases matching TRBD1. Germline loops: CDR1 DFQATT, CDR2 SNEGSKA (reference sequence). Germline trimming cut 3 bases from V and 10 bases from J; bases unmatched to any gene: 10. The CDR3 runs 14 residues. The CDR3 here is CSASITGGSKEQFF. The CDR3 nucleotides read TGCAGTGCTAGTATTACAGGGGGCAGTAAGGAGCAGTTCTTC.

V is TRBV12-5 and J is TRBJ2-2; D may be TRBD1 or TRBD2 (5 bases each). The CDR3 consists of 14 residues. The V end was cut by 2 bases, the J end by 6 bases, with 10 bases between. Per germline, CDR1 LGHNT and CDR2 FRNRAP. The CDR3 DNA is TGTGCTAGTGGTTTGAAGGGACCCTCCGGGGAGCTGTTTTTT. Its translation is CASGLKGPSGELFF.

The sample holds many counts of this clonotype. CDR3 nucleotides: TGTGCCAGCAGCTTAGGGGGACTAGCGGACACAGATACGCAGTATTTT. Encoded protein: CASSLGGLADTDTQYF. The chain couples TRBV7-2 to TRBJ2-3; 11 nucleotides match TRBD2. The CDR3 loop spans 16 amino acids. Germline V lookup: CDR1 SGHTA, CDR2 FQGNSA. J was trimmed by 2 bases and V by 1 base; bases with no gene match: 2. Combining the CDR3 with reference TRBV7-2 and TRBJ2-3 gives the whole variable domain GAGVSQSPSNKVTEKGKDVELRCDPISGHTALYWYRQSLGQGLEFLIYFQGNSAPDKSGLPSDRFSAERTGGSVSTLTIQRTQQEDSAVYLCASSLGGLADTDTQYFGPGTRLTVL.

This clonotype was picked up a small number of times. This chain joins TRBV7-9 and TRBJ2-7, with a possible D match to TRBD2 (5 bases). V lost 0 bases and J lost 6, with 9 bases in between. The CDR3 has 13 amino acids. The germline gives CDR1 SEHNR, CDR2 FQNEAQ (reference sequence). The CDR3 sequence is CASSLAPRVEQYF. The CDR3 coding sequence is TGTGCCAGCAGCTTAGCTCCGAGGGTCGAGCAGTACTTC.

Only a few counts were recorded for this clonotype. The rearrangement uses TRBV29-1 and TRBJ2-7, with D maybe TRBD2 (6 bases). The length of the CDR3 is 13 residues. Deletions cut 3 bases from V and 2 bases from J, with 11 bases between. Germline assignment: CDR1 SQVTM and CDR2 ANQGSEA. CDR3 nucleotide sequence: TGCAGCGTTGACCTGGGGGGAGCCTACGAGCAGTACTTC. Amino acid sequence: CSVDLGGAYEQYF.

The table lists this clonotype with a few counts. V gene TRBV20-1 combines with J gene TRBJ2-1; 14 nucleotides match TRBD2. Germline assignment: CDR1 DFQATT and CDR2 SNEGSKA (reference sequence). J was trimmed by 12 bases and V by 0 bases; bases with no gene match: 10. The CDR3 covers 16 residues. The CDR3 DNA reads TGCAGTGCTAGAGATCTTAGACTAGCGGGGGGGACCGCGCAGTTCTTC. Encoded protein: CSARDLRLAGGTAQFF.